The T cell receptor (beta chain) described here comes from a study of blood T cells in healthy people across ages. On this clonotype itself: Its antigen is not known. A much more abundant neighbour one base away suggests this may be a read error.

Study outcomes and limitations: Underestimates were what the diversity estimates from one million T cells were considered to be. Measured against age, TCR beta diversity per million T cells decreased in a roughly linear manner.

Germline V CDR1 and CDR2: MNHNS, SASEGT. The CDR3 loop spans 15 amino acids. The use of a sample-barcoded 5' primer and a J-beta primer mix characterized a second PCR of about 6 to 11 cycles. TCRdb re-called the 5' RACE reads with MiXCR, one entry per CDR3 protein. The table lists about 640,000 distinct CDR3 sequences, 25% to 35% of them singletons, with approximately 14% in the top ten. Donation came from healthy Caucasian individuals in Russia who were aged 6 to 90. This rearrangement joins TRBV6-1 to TRBJ2-5, with D unclear. The sequence was collected from a woman older than 75 in good health. The source material was blood. In nucleotides, the CDR3 is TGTACCAGCATGAGTATAGGGAAATCCCAAGAGACCCAGTACTTC. This sequence encodes CTSMSIGKSQETQYF.